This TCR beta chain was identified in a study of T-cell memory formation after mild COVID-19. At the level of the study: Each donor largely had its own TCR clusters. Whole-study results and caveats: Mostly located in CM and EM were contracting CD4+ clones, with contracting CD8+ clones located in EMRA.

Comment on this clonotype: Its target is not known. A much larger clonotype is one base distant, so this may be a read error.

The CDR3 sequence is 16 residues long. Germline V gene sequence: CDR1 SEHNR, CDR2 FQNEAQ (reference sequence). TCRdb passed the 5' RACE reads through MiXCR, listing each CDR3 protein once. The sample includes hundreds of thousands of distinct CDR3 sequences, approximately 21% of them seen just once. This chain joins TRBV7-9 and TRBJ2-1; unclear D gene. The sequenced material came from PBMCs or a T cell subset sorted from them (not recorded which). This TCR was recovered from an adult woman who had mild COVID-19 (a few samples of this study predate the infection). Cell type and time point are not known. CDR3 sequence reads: CASSSREQSSYNQQFF. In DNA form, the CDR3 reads TGTGCCAGCAGCTCTAGGGAACAGAGCTCCTACAATCAGCAGTTCTTC.